A single sample is the source of the 27 T cell receptor beta chains below, sequenced in a study of CD8 T cells in ankylosing spondylitis (dated by TCRdb to about 2017). The method was 5' RACE. The sequencing machine was an Illumina HiSeq 2500. Clones were called with MiXCR by TCRdb after fastp trimmed the public reads at Q25, and only in-frame beta chains were retained. Each CDR3 protein appears once, grouped with its most common genes and DNA. Present in this sample are under 250,000 distinct CDR3 sequences, about 30% of which were seen just once. 3.5% to 4.5% of the sample is taken by the ten largest. Sequencing was carried out using blood, either unsorted or a sorted T cell fraction (not recorded which). The receptors come from a male donor with ankylosing spondylitis or in good health (not recorded which).

This clonotype appeared a few times. The rearrangement links TRBV20-1 to TRBJ1-6; D call uncertain. CDR3 size: 15 residues. Germline CDR1 and CDR2: DFQATT and SNEGSKA (reference sequence). The germline V and J ends were trimmed by 3 bases and 3 bases, with 12 bases remaining between them. The CDR3 coding sequence is TGCAGTGCTAGTGAGGACCTAGGCTATAATTCACCCCTCCACTTT. Residues: CSASEDLGYNSPLHF.

This clonotype was counted between two and nine times. J is TRBJ2-7 and V is TRBV20-1; no clear D gene. The CDR3 totals 10 residues. Germline lookup yields CDR1 DFQATT and CDR2 SNEGSKA (reference sequence). With 6 bases removed from V and 5 bases from J, the gap between germline ends came to 8 bases. CDR3 sequence: CSATINEQYF. DNA of the CDR3: TGCAGTGCCACTATCAACGAGCAGTACTTC.

This clonotype was detected only a few times. The V gene is TRBV7-8, the J gene TRBJ2-5, with D possibly TRBD1 on 5 matching bases. CDR3 length: 15 amino acids. Germline CDR1 is SGHVS and CDR2 is FQNEAQ. V was shortened by 1 base and J by 1 base, with 10 bases between the two germline ends. This CDR3 is CASSLVVGAQETQYF. The CDR3 bases are TGTGCCAGCAGCTTAGTGGTAGGGGCCCAAGAGACCCAGTACTTC. The variable domain in full, completed from reference TRBV7-8 and TRBJ2-5, reads GAGVSQSPRYKVAKRGQDVALRCDPISGHVSLFWYQQALGQGPEFLTYFQNEAQLDKSGLPSDRFFAERPEGSVSTLKIQRTQQEDSAVYLCASSLVVGAQETQYFGPGTRLLVL.

The V gene is TRBV5-1, the J gene TRBJ2-5; D may be TRBD1 (6 bases). This CDR3 is built from 14 residues. In germline, CDR1 is SGHRS, CDR2 YFSETQ. V was shortened by 4 bases and J by 2 bases, with 12 bases between the two germline ends. The DNA of the CDR3 is TGCGCCAGCAGCACGCGGACAGTACAAGAGACCCAGTACTTC. Protein product: CASSTRTVQETQYF. Together with reference TRBV5-1 and TRBJ2-5, the CDR3 gives the full variable domain: KAGVTQTPRYLIKTRGQQVTLSCSPISGHRSVSWYQQTPGQGLQFLFEYFSETQRNKGNFPGRFSGRQFSNSRSEMNVSTLELGDSALYLCASSTRTVQETQYFGPGTRLLVL.

The V call is TRBV5-1, the J call TRBJ2-7, with D possibly being TRBD2 (5 bases). The CDR3 totals 12 residues. Trimming removed 7 bases from V and 4 bases from J, with 12 bases in between. The germline V gene encodes CDR1 SGHRS and CDR2 YFSETQ. CDR3: CASALEGYEQYF. CDR3 nucleotides: TGCGCCAGCGCCTTAGAGGGATACGAGCAGTACTTC.

This clonotype was picked up one time. V gene TRBV20-1 combines with J gene TRBJ2-5; 7 positions match TRBD2. The junction had 6 bases not matched to a gene; V was cut back by 1 base and J by 4 bases. The V gene's germline CDR1 is DFQATT and CDR2 SNEGSKA (reference sequence). This CDR3 has 14 residues. The CDR3 loop is CSARAGLVRETQYF. In nucleotides, the CDR3 is TGCAGTGCTAGAGCCGGACTAGTAAGAGAGACCCAGTACTTC.

This clonotype was seen only a few times. The CDR3 loop reads CAISPSSGGAQETQYF. The CDR3 bases are TGTGCCATCAGCCCTTCTAGCGGGGGGGCACAAGAGACCCAGTACTTC. This chain links TRBV10-3 with TRBJ2-5, with 12 bases identical to TRBD2. The germline V gene encodes CDR1 ENHRY and CDR2 SYGVKD. CDR3 length equals 16 residues. V lost 6 bases to trimming and J lost 2 bases; unmatched junction nucleotides: 7.

This clonotype has a handful of counts. The chain combines TRBV12-3 or TRBV12-4 with TRBJ2-3, with 7 bases aligning to TRBD1. V shed 4 bases and J 4 bases; nucleotides not matched to a gene: 5. There are 14 residues in the CDR3. In nucleotides, the CDR3 is TGTGCCAGCAGTTCCCGACAGGGTGCAGATACGCAGTATTTT. This gives the protein CASSSRQGADTQYF.

This clonotype showed up just a few times. The V gene is TRBV20-1, the J gene TRBJ2-7; D not resolved. V was shortened by 6 bases and J by 2 bases, with 8 bases between the two germline ends. The germline CDR1 and CDR2 sequences are DFQATT and SNEGSKA (reference sequence). The CDR3 runs 11 residues. In DNA form, the CDR3 reads TGCAGTGCCCCGCTAGCCTACGAGCAGTACTTC. This gives the protein CSAPLAYEQYF.

The chain has TRBV29-1 and TRBJ2-2; 9 positions agree with TRBD1. This CDR3 spans 15 amino acids. Germline trimming cut 2 bases from V and 3 bases from J; bases unmatched to any gene: 4. Germline values: CDR1 SQVTM, CDR2 ANQGSEA. The CDR3 nucleotides read TGCAGCGTTGAAAGCCGGGACAGGGACACCGGGGAGCTGTTTTTT. This sequence encodes CSVESRDRDTGELFF.

The chain links TRBV27 to TRBJ2-7; 8 bases agree with TRBD2. The CDR3 runs 15 residues. CDR1 and CDR2 from the germline V gene are MNHEY and SMNVEV (reference sequence). Trimming removed 5 bases from V and 6 bases from J; junction bases left unmatched: 12. CDR3 coding DNA: TGTGCCAGCAGTCCTGCGGGGGGCGCTTTTGGCGAGCAGTACTTC. It codes for CASSPAGGAFGEQYF.

The rearrangement uses TRBV11-2 and TRBJ2-3, with 7 bases lining up with TRBD2. CDR3 length equals 15 residues. With 5 bases clipped from V and 0 bases from J, the junction kept 5 bases outside the gene matches. CDR1 SGHAT and CDR2 FQNNGV come from the germline V gene. In DNA form, the CDR3 reads TGTGCCAGCAGCCCGGGGGGTACTAGCACAGATACGCAGTATTTT. Encoded protein: CASSPGGTSTDTQYF. The full variable domain, in which reference TRBV11-2 and TRBJ2-3 provide the parts outside the CDR3, is EAGVAQSPRYKIIEKRQSVAFWCNPISGHATLYWYQQILGQGPKLLIQFQNNGVVDDSQLPKDRFSAERLKGVDSTLKIQPAKLEDSAVYLCASSPGGTSTDTQYFGPGTRLTVL.

This clonotype occurred a few times. The chain joins TRBV20-1 to TRBJ2-1; 7 nucleotides line up with TRBD2. Germline CDR1 and CDR2: DFQATT and SNEGSKA (reference sequence). The CDR3 is 14 residues long. V gave up 2 bases and J gave up 3 bases; unmatched junction bases: 4. The CDR3 DNA reads TGCAGTGCTAGACGGCGGGGGTTCTACAATGAGCAGTTCTTC. It is translated as CSARRRGFYNEQFF.

The chain is built from TRBV5-1 and TRBJ2-7, with 8 bases that match TRBD1. With 4 bases clipped from V and 0 bases from J, the junction kept 9 bases outside the gene matches. CDR1 and CDR2 (germline): SGHRS, YFSETQ. CDR3 size: 16 residues. CDR3 sequence reads: CASSLRQGYASYEQYF. The CDR3 DNA is TGCGCCAGCAGCCTCCGACAGGGGTACGCCTCCTACGAGCAGTACTTC.

This clonotype was counted only a few times. The J gene is TRBJ1-1, the V gene TRBV7-2; D is possibly TRBD1 (5 bases). The CDR3 extends over 14 amino acids. Deletions cut 5 bases from V and 4 bases from J, with 14 bases between. Germline V gene sequence: CDR1 SGHTA, CDR2 FQGNSA. The CDR3 DNA sequence: TGTGCCAGCAGCCATCGGGGGGGAATCACTGAAGCTTTCTTT. Translating gives CASSHRGGITEAFF.

This clonotype has more than one count but fewer than ten. This chain joins TRBV29-1 and TRBJ1-2, with D uncertain. The V and J ends lost 8 bases and 4 bases respectively, with 14 bases between them. The germline gives CDR1 SQVTM, CDR2 ANQGSEA. The CDR3 sequence is 12 residues long. The CDR3 bases are TGCAGCACTACGGCCCGGCCCTATGGCTACACCTTC. Its protein is CSTTARPYGYTF.

This clonotype was seen more than once but under ten times. J is TRBJ1-5 and V is TRBV25-1; D call uncertain. The CDR3 totals 13 residues. The V gene lost 8 bases and the J gene lost 5 bases, with 13 bases spanning the gap. Germline V lookup: CDR1 MGHDK, CDR2 SYGVNS. The CDR3 DNA reads TGTGCCAGCTCGCGGGAGGGCCATCAGCCCCAGCATTTT. Its translation is CASSREGHQPQHF.

This clonotype appeared a few times. The rearrangement links TRBV10-3 to TRBJ1-5; the match to TRBD1 covers 7 bases. V was clipped by 2 bases and J by 2 bases; unmatched bases: 0. Germline values: CDR1 ENHRY, CDR2 SYGVKD. The CDR3 runs 14 residues. CDR3 DNA sequence: TGTGCCATCAGTGAGGACAGGGGCAATCAGCCCCAGCATTTT. It is translated as CAISEDRGNQPQHF.

The V call is TRBV7-9, the J call TRBJ2-5, with D possibly matching TRBD2 (5 bases). V was cut by 5 bases and J by 1 base, with 14 bases left in between. CDR1 SEHNR and CDR2 FQNEAQ come from the germline V gene (reference sequence). The CDR3 is made up of 15 amino acids. The CDR3 spells CASSPTRAGQETQYF. In DNA form, the CDR3 reads TGTGCCAGCAGCCCGACACGGGCGGGCCAAGAGACCCAGTACTTC.

The chain uses TRBV6-5 and TRBJ1-5; D is perhaps TRBD1 (5 bases). CDR3 length equals 14 residues. Trimming shortened V by 4 bases and J by 4 bases, and 11 bases separated the two germline ends. Germline CDR1 and CDR2: MNHEY and SVGAGI. The CDR3 coding sequence is TGTGCCAGCAGTTCCGGACACCTAAATCAGCCCCAGCATTTT. Its translation: CASSSGHLNQPQHF.

This chain connects TRBV29-1 to TRBJ1-1; 8 bases are a match to TRBD1. The CDR3 is made up of 13 amino acids. V lost 7 bases, J lost 0 bases, and 4 bases stayed unmatched. In germline, CDR1 is SQVTM, CDR2 ANQGSEA. CDR3 nucleotides: TGCAGCGCAATGACAGGGGTGAACACTGAAGCTTTCTTT. Amino acids: CSAMTGVNTEAFF.

The V and J genes are TRBV12-3 or TRBV12-4 and TRBJ2-7, with a weak D call TRBD1 (5 bases). The V gene lost 4 bases and the J gene lost 5 bases, with 21 bases spanning the gap. The CDR3 is 16 residues long. CDR3 region: CASSSGGARVRNEQYF. CDR3 nucleotide sequence: TGTGCCAGCAGTTCGGGTGGTGCCAGGGTGAGGAACGAGCAGTACTTC.

CDR3 sequence reads: CSAETPGLAANTDTQYF. CDR3 in DNA: TGCAGTGCTGAGACTCCGGGACTAGCGGCCAACACAGATACGCAGTATTTT. The V call is TRBV20-1, the J call TRBJ2-3; 11 bases fit TRBD2. The CDR3 length is 17 residues. V lost 5 bases, J lost 2 bases, and 12 bases stayed unmatched. Germline CDR1 is DFQATT and CDR2 is SNEGSKA (reference sequence).

This clonotype occurred once. The gene calls are TRBV6-1 and TRBJ1-1, with 9 bases matching TRBD1. This CDR3 has 14 residues. Germline CDR1 is MNHNS and CDR2 is SASEGT. V lost 6 bases and J lost 0; bases outside the gene matches: 2. In DNA form, the CDR3 reads TGTGCCAGCAGCGGACAGGGGTTGAACACTGAAGCTTTCTTT. It encodes CASSGQGLNTEAFF.

The chain recombines TRBV20-1 with TRBJ2-1; 9 bases align to TRBD1. Germline values: CDR1 DFQATT, CDR2 SNEGSKA (reference sequence). This CDR3 has 16 amino acids. J gave up 5 bases and V 5 bases, and 13 bases lay outside the gene matches. The CDR3 here is CSAPNLQGAGDNEQFF. The CDR3 DNA reads TGCAGTGCTCCCAATTTACAGGGGGCAGGGGACAATGAGCAGTTCTTC.

This clonotype turned up a few times. The chain recombines TRBV11-1 with TRBJ2-7; 7 bases fit TRBD1. Germline loops: CDR1 SGHAT, CDR2 FQDESV (reference sequence). With 5 bases clipped from V and 3 bases from J, the junction kept 4 bases outside the gene matches. The CDR3 loop spans 13 amino acids. The CDR3 DNA sequence: TGTGCCAGCAGCCAGGGACAGAACTACGAGCAGTACTTC. Translating it yields CASSQGQNYEQYF.

V and J are TRBV11-2 and TRBJ2-7, with no clear D. This CDR3 contains 15 residues. The V end lost 5 bases, the J end lost 4 bases, and 18 bases lay between the germline ends. Looked up from germline, CDR1 is SGHAT and CDR2 is FQNNGV. This CDR3 is CASSHPHGLGYEQYF. The CDR3 DNA sequence: TGTGCCAGCAGCCACCCCCACGGATTAGGTTACGAGCAGTACTTC.